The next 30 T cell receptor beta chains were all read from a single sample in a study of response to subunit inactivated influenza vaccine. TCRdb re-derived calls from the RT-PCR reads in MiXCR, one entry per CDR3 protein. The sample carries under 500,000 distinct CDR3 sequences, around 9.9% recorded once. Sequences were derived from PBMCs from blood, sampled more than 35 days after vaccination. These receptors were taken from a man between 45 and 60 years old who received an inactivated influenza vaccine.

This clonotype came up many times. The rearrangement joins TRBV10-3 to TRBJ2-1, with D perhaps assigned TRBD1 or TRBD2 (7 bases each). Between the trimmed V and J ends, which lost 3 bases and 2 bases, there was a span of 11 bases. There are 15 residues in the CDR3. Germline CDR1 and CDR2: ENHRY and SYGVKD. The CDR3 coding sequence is TGTGCCATCAGTGACGGGGGGACAGCCTACAATGAGCAGTTCTTC. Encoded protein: CAISDGGTAYNEQFF.

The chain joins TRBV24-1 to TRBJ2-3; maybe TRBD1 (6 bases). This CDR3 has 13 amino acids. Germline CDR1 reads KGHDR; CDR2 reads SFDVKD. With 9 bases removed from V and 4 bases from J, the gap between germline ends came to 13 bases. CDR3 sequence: CATGPGAADTQYF. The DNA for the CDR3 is TGTGCCACCGGCCCAGGGGCGGCAGATACGCAGTATTTT.

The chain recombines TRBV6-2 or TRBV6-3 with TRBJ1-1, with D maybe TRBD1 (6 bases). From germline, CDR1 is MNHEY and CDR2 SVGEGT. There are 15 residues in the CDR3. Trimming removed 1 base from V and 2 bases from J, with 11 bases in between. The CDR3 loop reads CASSYFGGHNTEAFF. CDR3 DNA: TGTGCCAGCAGTTACTTCGGGGGGCACAACACTGAAGCTTTCTTT.

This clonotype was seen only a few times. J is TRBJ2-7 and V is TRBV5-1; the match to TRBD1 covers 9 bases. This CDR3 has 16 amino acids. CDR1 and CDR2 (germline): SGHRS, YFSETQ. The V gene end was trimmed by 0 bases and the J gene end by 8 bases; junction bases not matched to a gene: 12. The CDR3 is CASSLDLVGQGHKQYF. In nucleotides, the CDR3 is TGCGCCAGCAGCTTGGATTTAGTGGGACAGGGTCATAAGCAGTACTTC.

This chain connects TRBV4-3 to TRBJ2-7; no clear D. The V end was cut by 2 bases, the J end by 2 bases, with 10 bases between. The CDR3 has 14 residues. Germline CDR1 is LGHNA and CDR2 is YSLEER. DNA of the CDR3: TGCGCCAGCAGCCAAATTCACGGTGCCTACGAGCAGTACTTC. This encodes CASSQIHGAYEQYF.

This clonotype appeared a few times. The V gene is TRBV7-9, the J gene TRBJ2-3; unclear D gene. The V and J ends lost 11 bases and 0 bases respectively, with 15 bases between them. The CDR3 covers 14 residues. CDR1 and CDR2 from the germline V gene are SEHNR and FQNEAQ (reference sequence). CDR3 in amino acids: CALRRTVSTDTQYF. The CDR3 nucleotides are TGTGCCTTACGACGGACGGTTAGCACAGATACGCAGTATTTT.

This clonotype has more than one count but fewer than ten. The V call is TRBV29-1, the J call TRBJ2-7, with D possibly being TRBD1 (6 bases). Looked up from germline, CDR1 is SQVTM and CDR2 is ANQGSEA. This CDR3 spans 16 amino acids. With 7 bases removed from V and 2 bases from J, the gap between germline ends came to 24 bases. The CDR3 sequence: CSGGVAGTSNTYEQYF. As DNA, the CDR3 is TGCAGCGGGGGAGTCGCCGGGACAAGCAATACCTACGAGCAGTACTTC.

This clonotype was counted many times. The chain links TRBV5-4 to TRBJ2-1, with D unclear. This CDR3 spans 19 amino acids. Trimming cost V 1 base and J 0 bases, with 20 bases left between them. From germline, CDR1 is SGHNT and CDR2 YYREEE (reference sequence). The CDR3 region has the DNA TGTGCCAGCAGCTTGTTCCCCTCTTTGTTTGTGAGCTCCTACAATGAGCAGTTCTTC. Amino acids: CASSLFPSLFVSSYNEQFF.

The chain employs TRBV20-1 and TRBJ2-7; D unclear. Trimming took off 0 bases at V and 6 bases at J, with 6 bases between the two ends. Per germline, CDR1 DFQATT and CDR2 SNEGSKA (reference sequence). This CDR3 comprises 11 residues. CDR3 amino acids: CSARDTPEQYF. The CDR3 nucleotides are TGCAGTGCTAGAGACACCCCCGAGCAGTACTTC.

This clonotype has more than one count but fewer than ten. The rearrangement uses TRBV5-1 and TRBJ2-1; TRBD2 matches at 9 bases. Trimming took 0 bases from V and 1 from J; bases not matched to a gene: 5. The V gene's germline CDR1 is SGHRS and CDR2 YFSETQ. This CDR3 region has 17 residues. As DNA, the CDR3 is TGCGCCAGCAGCTTGGGAAGCGGGGGGACATCCTACAATGAGCAGTTCTTC. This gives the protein CASSLGSGGTSYNEQFF.

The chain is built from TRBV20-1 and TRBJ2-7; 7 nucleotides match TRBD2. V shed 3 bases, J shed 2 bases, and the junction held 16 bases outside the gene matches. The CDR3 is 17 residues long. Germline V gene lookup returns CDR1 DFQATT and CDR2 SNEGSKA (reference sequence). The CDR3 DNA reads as TGCAGTGCTAGTTCCACACCCGGGGGAAGCGGGGCCTACGAGCAGTACTTC. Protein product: CSASSTPGGSGAYEQYF.

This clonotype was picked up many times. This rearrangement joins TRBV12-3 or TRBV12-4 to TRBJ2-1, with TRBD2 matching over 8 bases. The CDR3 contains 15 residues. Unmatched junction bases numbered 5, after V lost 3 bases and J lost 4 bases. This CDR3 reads CASSLLAGLYNEQFF. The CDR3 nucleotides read TGTGCCAGCAGTTTGCTAGCGGGTTTATACAATGAGCAGTTCTTC.

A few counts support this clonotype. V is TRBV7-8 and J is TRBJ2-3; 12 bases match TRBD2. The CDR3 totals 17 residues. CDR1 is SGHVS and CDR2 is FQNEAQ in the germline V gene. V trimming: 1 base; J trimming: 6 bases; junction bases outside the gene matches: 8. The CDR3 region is CASSLGATSGGLDTQYF. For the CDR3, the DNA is TGTGCCAGCAGCTTAGGGGCGACTAGCGGGGGATTGGATACGCAGTATTTT.

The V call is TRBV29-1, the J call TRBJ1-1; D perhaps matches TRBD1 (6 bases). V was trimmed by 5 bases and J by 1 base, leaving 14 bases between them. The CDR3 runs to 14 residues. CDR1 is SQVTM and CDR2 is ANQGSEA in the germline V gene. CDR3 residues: CSVHRQGRNTEAFF. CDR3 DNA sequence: TGCAGCGTTCACAGGCAGGGGAGGAACACTGAAGCTTTCTTT.

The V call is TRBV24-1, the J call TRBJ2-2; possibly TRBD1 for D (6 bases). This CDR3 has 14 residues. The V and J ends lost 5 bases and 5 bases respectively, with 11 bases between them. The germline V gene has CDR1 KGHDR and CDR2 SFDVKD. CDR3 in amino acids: CATSGYRVTGELFF. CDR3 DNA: TGTGCCACCAGTGGCTACAGGGTTACCGGGGAGCTGTTTTTT.

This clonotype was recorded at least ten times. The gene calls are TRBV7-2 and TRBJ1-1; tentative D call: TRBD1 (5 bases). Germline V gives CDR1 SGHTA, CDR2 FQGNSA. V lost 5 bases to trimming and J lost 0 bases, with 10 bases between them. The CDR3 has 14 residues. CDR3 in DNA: TGTGCCAGCAGCCAGGACAAGATGAACACTGAAGCTTTCTTT. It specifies CASSQDKMNTEAFF.

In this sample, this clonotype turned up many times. The chain's CDR3 is CASTTSGSYEQYF. In DNA form, the CDR3 reads TGTGCCAGCACCACGTCGGGCAGCTACGAGCAGTACTTC. The V call is TRBV28, the J call TRBJ2-7; D unresolved. CDR1 and CDR2 from the germline V gene are MDHEN and SYDVKM. The CDR3 runs to 13 residues. Trimming took off 7 bases at V and 3 bases at J, with 13 bases between the two ends.

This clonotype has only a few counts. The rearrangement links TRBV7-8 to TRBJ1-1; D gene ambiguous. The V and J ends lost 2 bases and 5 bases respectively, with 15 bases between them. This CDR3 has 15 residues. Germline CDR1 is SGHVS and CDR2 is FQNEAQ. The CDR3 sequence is CASSLSPGSGTEAFF. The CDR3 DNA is TGTGCCAGCAGCTTATCTCCGGGGTCGGGGACTGAAGCTTTCTTT.

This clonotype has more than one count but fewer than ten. The CDR3 DNA is TGTGCCAGCAGCCGAGTAGGACAGGGGGGCTACGAGCAGTACTTC. Protein product: CASSRVGQGGYEQYF. V gene TRBV7-2 combines with J gene TRBJ2-7, with 10 bases identical to TRBD1. Germline CDR1 SGHTA, CDR2 FQGNSA. This CDR3 comprises 15 residues. J gave up 3 bases and V 5 bases, and 7 bases lay outside the gene matches.

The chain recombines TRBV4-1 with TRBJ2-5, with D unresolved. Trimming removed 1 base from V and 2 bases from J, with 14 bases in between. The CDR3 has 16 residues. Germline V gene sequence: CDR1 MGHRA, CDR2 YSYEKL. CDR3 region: CASSQVGFAAQETQYF. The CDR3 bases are TGCGCCAGCAGCCAAGTTGGTTTCGCGGCACAAGAGACCCAGTACTTC.

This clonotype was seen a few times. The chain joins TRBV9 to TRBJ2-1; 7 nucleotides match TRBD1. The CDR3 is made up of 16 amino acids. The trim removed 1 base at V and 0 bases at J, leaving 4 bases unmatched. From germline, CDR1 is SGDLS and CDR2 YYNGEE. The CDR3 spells CASSVMGQSSYNEQFF. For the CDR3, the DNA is TGTGCCAGCAGCGTAATGGGACAGAGCTCCTACAATGAGCAGTTCTTC.

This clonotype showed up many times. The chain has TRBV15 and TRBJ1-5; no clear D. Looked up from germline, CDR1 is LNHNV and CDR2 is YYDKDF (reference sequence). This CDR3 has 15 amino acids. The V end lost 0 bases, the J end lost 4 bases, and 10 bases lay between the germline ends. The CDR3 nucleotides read TGTGCCACCAGCAGAGATAAAGGGCTGAATCAGCCCCAGCATTTT. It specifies CATSRDKGLNQPQHF.

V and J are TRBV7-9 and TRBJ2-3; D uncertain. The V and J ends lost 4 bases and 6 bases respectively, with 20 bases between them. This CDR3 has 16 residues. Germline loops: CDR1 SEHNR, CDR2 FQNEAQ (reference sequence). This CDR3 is CASSSSAGPPRDTQYF. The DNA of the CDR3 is TGTGCCAGCAGCTCATCCGCAGGACCCCCTCGGGATACGCAGTATTTT.

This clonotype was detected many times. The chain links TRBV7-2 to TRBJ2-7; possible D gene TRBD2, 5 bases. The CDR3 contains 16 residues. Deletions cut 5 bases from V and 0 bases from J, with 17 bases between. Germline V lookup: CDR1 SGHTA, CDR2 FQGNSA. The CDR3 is CASSPLAGGSSYEQYF. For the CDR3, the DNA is TGTGCCAGCAGCCCGTTGGCGGGTGGGAGCTCCTACGAGCAGTACTTC.

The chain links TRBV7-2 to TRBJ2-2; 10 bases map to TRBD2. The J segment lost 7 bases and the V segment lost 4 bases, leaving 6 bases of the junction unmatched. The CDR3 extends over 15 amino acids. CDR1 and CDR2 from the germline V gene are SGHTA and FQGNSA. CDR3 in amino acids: CASSWELAGVGELFF. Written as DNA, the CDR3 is TGTGCCAGCAGCTGGGAGCTAGCGGGGGTCGGGGAGCTGTTTTTT.

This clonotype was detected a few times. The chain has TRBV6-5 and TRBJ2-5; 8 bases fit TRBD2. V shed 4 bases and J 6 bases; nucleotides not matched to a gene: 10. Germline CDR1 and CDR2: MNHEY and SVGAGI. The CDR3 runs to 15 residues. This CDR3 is CASSFQAGDRQTQYF. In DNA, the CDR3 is TGTGCCAGCAGTTTCCAAGCGGGAGATCGTCAGACCCAGTACTTC.

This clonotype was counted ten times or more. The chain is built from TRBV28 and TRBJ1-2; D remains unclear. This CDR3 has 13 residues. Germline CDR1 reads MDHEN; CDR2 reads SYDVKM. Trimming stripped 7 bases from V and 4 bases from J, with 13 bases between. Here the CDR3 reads CASTETDTYGYTF. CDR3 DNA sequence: TGTGCCAGCACCGAAACCGACACCTATGGCTACACCTTC.

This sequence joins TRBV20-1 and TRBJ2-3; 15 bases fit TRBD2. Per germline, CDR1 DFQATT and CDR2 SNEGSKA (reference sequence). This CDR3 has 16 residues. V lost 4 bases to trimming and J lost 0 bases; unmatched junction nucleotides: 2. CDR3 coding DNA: TGCAGTGCTACTGGGACTAGCGGGGGGAGCACAGATACGCAGTATTTT. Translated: CSATGTSGGSTDTQYF.

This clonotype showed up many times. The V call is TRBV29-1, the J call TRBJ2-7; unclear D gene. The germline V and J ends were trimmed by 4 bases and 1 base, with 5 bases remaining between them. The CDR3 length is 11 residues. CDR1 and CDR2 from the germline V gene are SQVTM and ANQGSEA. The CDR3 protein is CSVVLSYEQYF. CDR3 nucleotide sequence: TGCAGCGTTGTATTGTCCTACGAGCAGTACTTC.

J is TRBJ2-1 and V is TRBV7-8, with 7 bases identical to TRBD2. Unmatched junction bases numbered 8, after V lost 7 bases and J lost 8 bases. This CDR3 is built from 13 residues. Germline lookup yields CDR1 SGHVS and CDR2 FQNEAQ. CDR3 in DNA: TGTGCCAGCACCAGCAGAGGGAGGGATGAGCAGTTCTTC. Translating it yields CASTSRGRDEQFF. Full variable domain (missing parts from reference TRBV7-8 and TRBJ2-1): GAGVSQSPRYKVAKRGQDVALRCDPISGHVSLFWYQQALGQGPEFLTYFQNEAQLDKSGLPSDRFFAERPEGSVSTLKIQRTQQEDSAVYLCASTSRGRDEQFFGPGTRLTVL.